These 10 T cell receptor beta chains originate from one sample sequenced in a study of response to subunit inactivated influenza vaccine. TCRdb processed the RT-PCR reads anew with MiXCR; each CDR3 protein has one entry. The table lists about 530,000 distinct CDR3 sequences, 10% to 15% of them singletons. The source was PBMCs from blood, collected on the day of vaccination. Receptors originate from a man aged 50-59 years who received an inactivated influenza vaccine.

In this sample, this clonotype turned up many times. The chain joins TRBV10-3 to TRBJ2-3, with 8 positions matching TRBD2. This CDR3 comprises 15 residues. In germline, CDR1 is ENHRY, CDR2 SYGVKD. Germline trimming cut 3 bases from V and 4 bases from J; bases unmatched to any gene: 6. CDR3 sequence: CAISDSGLAADTQYF. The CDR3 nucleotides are TGTGCCATCAGTGACTCCGGACTAGCTGCAGATACGCAGTATTTT.

DNA of the CDR3: TGTGCCAGCAGACCGGGCGGAGTCCGGCTCGAGCAGTACTTC. Protein: CASRPGGVRLEQYF. The rearrangement joins TRBV6-2 or TRBV6-3 to TRBJ2-7; D is ambiguous. CDR3 length equals 14 residues. Germline V gene data show CDR1 as MNHEY and CDR2 as SVGEGT. The V gene lost 6 bases and the J gene lost 6 bases, with 18 bases spanning the gap.

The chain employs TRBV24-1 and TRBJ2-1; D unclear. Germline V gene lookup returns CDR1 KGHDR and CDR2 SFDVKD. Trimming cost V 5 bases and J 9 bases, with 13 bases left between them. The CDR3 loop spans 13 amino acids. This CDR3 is CATSASALTEQFF. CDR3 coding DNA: TGTGCCACCAGTGCGTCTGCGTTGACTGAGCAGTTCTTC.

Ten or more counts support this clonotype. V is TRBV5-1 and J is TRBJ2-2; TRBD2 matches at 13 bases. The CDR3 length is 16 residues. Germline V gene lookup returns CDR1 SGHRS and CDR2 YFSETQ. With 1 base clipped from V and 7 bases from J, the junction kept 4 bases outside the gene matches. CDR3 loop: CASSLTGLAGDGELFF. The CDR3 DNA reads TGCGCCAGCAGCTTGACCGGACTAGCGGGGGACGGGGAGCTGTTTTTT.

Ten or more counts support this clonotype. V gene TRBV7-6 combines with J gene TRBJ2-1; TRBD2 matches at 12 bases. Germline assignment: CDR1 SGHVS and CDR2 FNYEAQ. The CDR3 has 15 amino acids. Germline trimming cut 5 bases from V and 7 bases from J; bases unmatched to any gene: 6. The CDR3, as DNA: TGTGCCAGCAGCCCTACTAGCGGGGGGACAAATGAGCAGTTCTTC. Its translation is CASSPTSGGTNEQFF.

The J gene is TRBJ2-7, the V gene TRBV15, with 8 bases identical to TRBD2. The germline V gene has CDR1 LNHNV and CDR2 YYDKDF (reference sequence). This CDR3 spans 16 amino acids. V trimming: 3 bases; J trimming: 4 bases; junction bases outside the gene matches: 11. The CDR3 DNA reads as TGTGCCACCAGCAGGGAGAGGCTAGCGGGTTATTACGAGCAGTACTTC. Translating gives CATSRERLAGYYEQYF.

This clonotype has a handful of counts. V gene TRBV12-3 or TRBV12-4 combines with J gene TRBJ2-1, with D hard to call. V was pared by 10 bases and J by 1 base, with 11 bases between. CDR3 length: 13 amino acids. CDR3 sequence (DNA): TGTGCCACTTGTCAGTCATCCTACAATGAGCAGTTCTTC. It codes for CATCQSSYNEQFF.

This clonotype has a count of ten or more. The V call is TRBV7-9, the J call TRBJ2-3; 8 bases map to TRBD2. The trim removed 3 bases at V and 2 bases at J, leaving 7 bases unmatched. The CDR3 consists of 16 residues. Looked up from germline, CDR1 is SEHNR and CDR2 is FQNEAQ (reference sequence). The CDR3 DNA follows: TGTGCCAGCAGCTTCGACCGGACTAGCCTCACAGATACGCAGTATTTT. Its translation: CASSFDRTSLTDTQYF.

The CDR3 nucleotides are TGTGCCAGCAGCTTGCGGACAGGGCACACCGGGGAGCTGTTTTTT. Protein sequence: CASSLRTGHTGELFF. The chain joins TRBV5-6 to TRBJ2-2; 8 bases are a match to TRBD1. V was clipped by 1 base and J by 3 bases; unmatched bases: 2. Per germline, CDR1 SGHDT and CDR2 YYEEEE. This CDR3 has 15 residues.

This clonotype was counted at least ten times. The CDR3 DNA is TGCGCCAGCAGCTGGGAGAGCACAGATACGCAGTATTTT. Translated, it gives CASSWESTDTQYF. The chain joins TRBV5-1 to TRBJ2-3; D might be TRBD2 (5 bases). Between the trimmed V and J ends, which lost 3 bases and 0 bases, there was a span of 5 bases. Per the germline V gene, CDR1 is SGHRS and CDR2 is YFSETQ. The CDR3 is 13 amino acids.